These 18 T cell receptor beta chains share one sample of origin, sequenced in a study of immune cell composition in non-small cell lung cancer. The normal lung sample lay at least 3 cm, and maximally far, from the tumour. Measured with immunoSEQ multiplex PCR; TCRdb has only the in-frame clones, and not every one. Of some 3,200 clones listed, about 68% are singletons. Sequencing was done on a sample of non-adjacent lung tissue. The source is a human donor with non-small cell lung cancer.

The chain is built from TRBV10-1 and TRBJ2-3; 8 bases match TRBD2. V shed 2 bases and J 0 bases; nucleotides not matched to a gene: 1. Germline assignment: CDR1 WNHNN and CDR2 SYGVQD (reference sequence). The CDR3 spans 15 residues. The CDR3 nucleotides read TGCGCCAGCAGTGAGAGCGGGAGAAGCACAGATACGCAGTATTTT. Its translation: CASSESGRSTDTQYF.

This chain uses TRBV11-3 with TRBJ1-1, with 8 bases lining up with TRBD1. Germline-derived CDR1 and CDR2 are SGHNT and YENEEA. V was clipped by 3 bases and J by 2 bases; unmatched bases: 8. This CDR3 has 16 residues. The CDR3 DNA reads TGTGCCAGCAGCTTGTGGACAGGGCGCATTAACACTGAAGCTTTCTTT. This codes for CASSLWTGRINTEAFF.

This clone appeared a few times. The chain combines TRBV11-3 with TRBJ1-3; D may be TRBD1 (6 bases). The CDR3 length is 16 residues. Looked up from germline, CDR1 is SGHNT and CDR2 is YENEEA. V lost 4 bases to trimming and J lost 0 bases, with 13 bases between them. CDR3 residues: CASSSRGQSSGNTIYF. CDR3 coding DNA: TGTGCCAGCAGCTCCCGGGGACAAAGCTCTGGAAACACCATATATTTT.

The rearrangement uses TRBV2 and TRBJ1-1; D might be TRBD1 (5 bases). The germline V and J ends were trimmed by 10 bases and 2 bases, with 14 bases remaining between them. This CDR3 spans 13 amino acids. Germline V CDR1 and CDR2: SNHLY, FYNNEI. CDR3 region: CATRQTFNTEAFF. The CDR3 nucleotides read TGTGCCACCAGACAGACCTTTAACACTGAAGCTTTCTTT. Variable domain in full (rest from reference TRBV2 and TRBJ1-1): EPEVTQTPSHQVTQMGQEVILRCVPISNHLYFYWYRQILGQKVEFLVSFYNNEISEKSEIFDDQFSVERPDGSNFTLKIRSTKLEDSAMYFCATRQTFNTEAFFGQGTRLTVV.

This rearrangement joins TRBV7-6 to TRBJ2-1; 9 bases agree with TRBD2. Trimming at V came to 2 bases and at J to 14 bases, leaving 10 bases not matched to a gene. Germline CDR1 SGHVS, CDR2 FNYEAQ. This CDR3 has 14 residues. Here the CDR3 reads CASSLSGAGGPEFF. The CDR3 bases are TGTGCCAGCAGCTTATCAGGCGCGGGAGGGCCCGAGTTCTTC.

This chain uses TRBV6-5 with TRBJ1-2, with 8 bases fitting TRBD1. CDR3 size: 13 residues. Germline CDR1 is MNHEY and CDR2 is SVGAGI. With V trimmed by 5 bases and J by 11 bases, 10 bases remained unmatched. The CDR3: CASSDLDRGYYTF. The CDR3 nucleotides are TGTGCCAGCAGTGATCTAGACAGGGGATATTACACCTTC.

The V call is TRBV6-5, the J call TRBJ2-2; 12 bases align to TRBD1. The CDR3 runs 16 residues. CDR1 is MNHEY, CDR2 SVGAGI, per germline. V lost 2 bases, J lost 8 bases, and 6 bases stayed unmatched. The CDR3 protein is CASSYGDRGLDGELFF. CDR3 coding DNA: TGTGCCAGCAGTTACGGGGACAGGGGGCTTGATGGGGAGCTGTTTTTT.

The gene calls are TRBV12-5 and TRBJ2-7, with D perhaps matching TRBD1 (6 bases). Trimming pared 6 bases from V and 0 bases from J, leaving 12 bases between. The CDR3 is 14 residues long. From germline, CDR1 is LGHNT and CDR2 FRNRAP. In DNA, the CDR3 is TGTGCTAGTGGGGGGACATCCAGCTCCTACGAGCAGTACGTC. Translated: CASGGTSSSYEQYV.

The V gene is TRBV7-6, the J gene TRBJ1-5; possible D gene TRBD1, 6 bases. The germline gives CDR1 SGHVS, CDR2 FNYEAQ. This CDR3 contains 13 residues. V lost 3 bases to trimming and J lost 9 bases, with 12 bases between them. The CDR3 region is CASSFRDTWPQHF. In DNA, the CDR3 is TGTGCCAGCAGCTTCAGGGACACCTGGCCCCAGCATTTT.

The chain joins TRBV18 to TRBJ2-1; TRBD2 agrees at 11 bases. Trimming removed 3 bases from V and 5 bases from J; junction bases left unmatched: 6. Looked up from germline, CDR1 is KGHSH and CDR2 is LQKENI. CDR3 size: 16 residues. The CDR3 spells CASSPPFSGGDNEQFF. DNA for the CDR3: TGTGCCAGCTCACCCCCGTTTAGCGGGGGGGACAATGAGCAGTTCTTC.

The chain carries TRBV6-1 and TRBJ2-3; perhaps TRBD2 as D (6 bases). The germline V gene encodes CDR1 MNHNS and CDR2 SASEGT. The CDR3 sequence is 14 residues long. V was pared by 5 bases and J by 2 bases, with 11 bases between. CDR3 in amino acids: CASSRVADTDTQYF. CDR3 in DNA: TGTGCCAGCAGTAGAGTAGCGGACACAGATACGCAGTATTTT.

The V call is TRBV20-1, the J call TRBJ1-1; D gene uncertain. Trimming pared 4 bases from V and 1 base from J, leaving 4 bases between. CDR1 DFQATT and CDR2 SNEGSKA come from the germline V gene (reference sequence). The CDR3 totals 11 residues. CDR3 DNA sequence: TGCAGTGCTACCAGGAACACTGAAGCTTTCTTT. Amino acid sequence: CSATRNTEAFF.

The chain joins TRBV28 to TRBJ1-5; D not certain. V was clipped by 5 bases and J by 5 bases, with 10 bases between them. Germline loops: CDR1 MDHEN, CDR2 SYDVKM. This CDR3 comprises 13 residues. The CDR3 DNA is TGTGCCAGCAGTAGAGTATCCGATCAGCCCCAGCATTTT. Its translation is CASSRVSDQPQHF.

V and J are TRBV29-1 and TRBJ2-2, with D possibly matching TRBD1 (5 bases). Germline V lookup: CDR1 SQVTM, CDR2 ANQGSEA. V gave up 4 bases and J gave up 4 bases, with 13 bases separating them. This CDR3 has 14 residues. The CDR3 protein is CSVVKGHGTGELFF. The CDR3 coding sequence is TGCAGCGTTGTTAAGGGGCACGGCACCGGGGAGCTGTTTTTT.

The CDR3 reads CASSLKAGGPSSSTDTQYF. As DNA, the CDR3 is TGCGCCAGCAGCTTGAAAGCGGGAGGGCCTTCTTCTAGCACAGATACGCAGTATTTT. This chain connects TRBV5-1 to TRBJ2-3; 10 nucleotides align to TRBD2. The V gene end was trimmed by 1 base and the J gene end by 0 bases; junction bases not matched to a gene: 11. The germline V gene encodes CDR1 SGHRS and CDR2 YFSETQ. This CDR3 region has 19 residues.

The V call is TRBV6-5, the J call TRBJ1-6; perhaps TRBD1 as D (6 bases). Germline V lookup: CDR1 MNHEY, CDR2 SVGAGI. The CDR3 is 13 residues long. Trimming stripped 6 bases from V and 10 bases from J, with 13 bases between. The CDR3 DNA sequence: TGTGCCAGCAGGCCAGGGGTACGGTCACCCCTCCACTTT. It is translated as CASRPGVRSPLHF.

This chain links TRBV27 with TRBJ2-2; possible D gene TRBD2, 7 bases. The CDR3 loop spans 15 amino acids. Germline lookup yields CDR1 MNHEY and CDR2 SMNVEV (reference sequence). V was clipped by 6 bases and J by 6 bases, with 17 bases between them. For the CDR3, the DNA is TGTGCCAGCAGCCCGGGGCAGGGGAGGGCCGGGGAGCTGTTTTTT. This codes for CASSPGQGRAGELFF.

This chain connects TRBV6-6 to TRBJ2-2, with TRBD1 matching 9 bases. Unmatched junction bases numbered 4, after V lost 4 bases and J lost 4 bases. This CDR3 contains 15 residues. Germline CDR1 reads MNHNY; CDR2 reads SVGAGI (reference sequence). This chain's CDR3 is CASSSTGGVTGELFF. The CDR3 bases are TGTGCCAGCAGTTCAACAGGGGGCGTCACCGGGGAGCTGTTTTTT.